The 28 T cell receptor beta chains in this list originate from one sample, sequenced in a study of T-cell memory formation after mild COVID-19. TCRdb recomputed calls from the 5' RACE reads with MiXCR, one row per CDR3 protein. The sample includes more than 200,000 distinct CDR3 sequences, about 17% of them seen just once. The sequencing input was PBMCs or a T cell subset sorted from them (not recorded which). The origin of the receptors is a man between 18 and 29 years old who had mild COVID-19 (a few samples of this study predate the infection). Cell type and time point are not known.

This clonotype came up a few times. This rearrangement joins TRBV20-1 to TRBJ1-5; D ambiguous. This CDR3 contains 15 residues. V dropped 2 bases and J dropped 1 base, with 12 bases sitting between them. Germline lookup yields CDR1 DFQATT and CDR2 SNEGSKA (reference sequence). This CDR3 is CSARLKGMSNQPQHF. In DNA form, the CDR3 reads TGCAGTGCTAGACTCAAAGGTATGAGCAATCAGCCCCAGCATTTT.

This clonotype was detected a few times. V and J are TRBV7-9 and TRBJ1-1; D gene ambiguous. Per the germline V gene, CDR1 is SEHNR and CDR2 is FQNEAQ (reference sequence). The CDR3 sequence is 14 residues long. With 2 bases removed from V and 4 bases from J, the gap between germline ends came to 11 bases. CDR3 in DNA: TGTGCCAGCAGCTTAAATCGGGGATCCACTGAAGCTTTCTTT. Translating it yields CASSLNRGSTEAFF.

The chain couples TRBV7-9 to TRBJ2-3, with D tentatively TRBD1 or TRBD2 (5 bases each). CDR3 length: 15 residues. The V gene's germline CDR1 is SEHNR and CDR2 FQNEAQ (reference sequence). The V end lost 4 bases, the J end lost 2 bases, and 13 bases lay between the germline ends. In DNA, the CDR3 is TGTGCCAGCAGCTCTGATCGGGGCCCCACAGATACGCAGTATTTT. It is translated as CASSSDRGPTDTQYF.

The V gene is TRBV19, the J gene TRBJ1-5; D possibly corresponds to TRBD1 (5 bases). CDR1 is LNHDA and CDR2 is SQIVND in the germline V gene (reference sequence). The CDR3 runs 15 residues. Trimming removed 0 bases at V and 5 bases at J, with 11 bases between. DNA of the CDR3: TGTGCCAGTAGTATAGAGGCAGGGTATGATCAGCCCCAGCATTTT. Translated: CASSIEAGYDQPQHF.

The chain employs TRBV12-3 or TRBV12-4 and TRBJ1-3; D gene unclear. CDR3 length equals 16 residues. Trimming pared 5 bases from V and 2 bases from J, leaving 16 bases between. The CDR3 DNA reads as TGTGCCAGCAGTCTAAGGGCTAGACCCCCTGGAAACACCATATATTTT. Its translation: CASSLRARPPGNTIYF.

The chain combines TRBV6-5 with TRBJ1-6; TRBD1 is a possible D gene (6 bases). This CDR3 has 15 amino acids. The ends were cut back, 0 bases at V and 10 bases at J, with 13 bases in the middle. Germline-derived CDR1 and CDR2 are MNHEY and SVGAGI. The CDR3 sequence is CASSYSSQGRSPLHF. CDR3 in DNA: TGTGCCAGCAGTTACTCGAGTCAGGGGAGGTCACCCCTCCACTTT.

CDR3 sequence (DNA): TGCGCCAGCACTTCGAACCTACCAGGGGGCCGGGATGAGCAGTTCTTC. As protein: CASTSNLPGGRDEQFF. The chain combines TRBV5-1 with TRBJ2-1, with 8 bases matching TRBD1. Per the germline V gene, CDR1 is SGHRS and CDR2 is YFSETQ. The CDR3 runs to 16 residues. Trimming took 6 bases from V and 8 from J; bases not matched to a gene: 16.

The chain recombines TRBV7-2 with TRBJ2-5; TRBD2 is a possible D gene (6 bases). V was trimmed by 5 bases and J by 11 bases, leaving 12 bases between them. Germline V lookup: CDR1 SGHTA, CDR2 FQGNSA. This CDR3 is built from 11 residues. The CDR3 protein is CASSTGGMQYF. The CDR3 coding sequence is TGTGCCAGCAGCACCGGGGGTATGCAGTACTTC.

CDR3 in amino acids: CASSLAPGGSGETQYF. CDR3 bases: TGCGCCAGCAGCTTGGCTCCGGGAGGTTCGGGAGAGACCCAGTACTTC. The chain has TRBV5-1 and TRBJ2-5, with 7 bases identical to TRBD2. The CDR3 sequence is 16 residues long. CDR1 and CDR2 from the germline V gene are SGHRS and YFSETQ. V dropped 0 bases and J dropped 4; count of bases not matched to a gene: 9.

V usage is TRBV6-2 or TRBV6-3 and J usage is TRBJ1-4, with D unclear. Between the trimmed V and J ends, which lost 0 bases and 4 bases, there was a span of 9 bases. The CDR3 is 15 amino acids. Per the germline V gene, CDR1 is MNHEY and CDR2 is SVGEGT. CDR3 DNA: TGTGCCAGCAGTTACTCTATCGGAGATAATGAAAAACTGTTTTTT. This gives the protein CASSYSIGDNEKLFF.

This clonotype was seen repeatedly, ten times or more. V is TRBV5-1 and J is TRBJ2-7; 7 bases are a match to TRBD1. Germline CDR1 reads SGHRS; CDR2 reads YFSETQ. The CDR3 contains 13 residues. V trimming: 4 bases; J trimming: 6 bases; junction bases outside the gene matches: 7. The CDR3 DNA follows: TGCGCCAGCAGCAGGTCTTGGGACAGCGAGCAGTACTTC. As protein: CASSRSWDSEQYF.

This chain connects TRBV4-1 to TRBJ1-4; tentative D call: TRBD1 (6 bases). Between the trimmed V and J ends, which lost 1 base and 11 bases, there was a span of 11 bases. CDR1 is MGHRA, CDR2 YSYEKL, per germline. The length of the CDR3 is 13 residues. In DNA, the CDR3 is TGCGCCAGCAGCCAAGCGGGGGGGGCGAAACTGTTTTTT. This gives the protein CASSQAGGAKLFF.

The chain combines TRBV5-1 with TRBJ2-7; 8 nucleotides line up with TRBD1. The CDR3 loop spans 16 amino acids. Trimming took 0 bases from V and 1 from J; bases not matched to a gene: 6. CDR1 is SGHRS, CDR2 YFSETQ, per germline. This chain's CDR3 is CASSLGPGTGSYEQYF. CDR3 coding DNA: TGCGCCAGCAGCTTGGGCCCCGGGACAGGATCCTACGAGCAGTACTTC.

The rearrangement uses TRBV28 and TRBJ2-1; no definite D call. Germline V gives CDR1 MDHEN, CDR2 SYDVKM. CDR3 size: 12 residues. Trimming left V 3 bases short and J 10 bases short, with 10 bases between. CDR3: CASSLYPSEQFF. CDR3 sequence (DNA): TGTGCCAGCAGTTTGTACCCGAGCGAGCAGTTCTTC. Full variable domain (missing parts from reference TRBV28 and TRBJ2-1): DVKVTQSSRYLVKRTGEKVFLECVQDMDHENMFWYRQDPGLGLRLIYFSYDVKMKEKGDIPEGYSVSREKKERFSLILESASTNQTSMYLCASSLYPSEQFFGPGTRLTVL.

The DNA for the CDR3 is TGTGCCAGCAGACCCTTCCTCTGGAGCACAGATACGCAGTATTTT. This codes for CASRPFLWSTDTQYF. The V call is TRBV28, the J call TRBJ2-3, with D hard to call. This CDR3 has 15 residues. Germline V gene lookup returns CDR1 MDHEN and CDR2 SYDVKM. V was clipped by 6 bases and J by 0 bases, with 13 bases between them.

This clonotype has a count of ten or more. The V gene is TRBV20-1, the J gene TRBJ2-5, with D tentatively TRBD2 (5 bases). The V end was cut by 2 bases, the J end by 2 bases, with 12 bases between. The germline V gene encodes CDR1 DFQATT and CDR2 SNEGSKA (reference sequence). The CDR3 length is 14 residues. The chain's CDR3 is CSARKWGEQETQYF. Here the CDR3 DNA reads TGCAGTGCTAGAAAGTGGGGAGAGCAAGAGACCCAGTACTTC.

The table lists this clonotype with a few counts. The CDR3 sequence: CASSVTKGWNYGYTF. Written as DNA, the CDR3 is TGTGCCAGCAGTGTTACCAAGGGATGGAACTATGGCTACACCTTC. This chain connects TRBV6-1 to TRBJ1-2; D gene ambiguous. CDR1 MNHNS and CDR2 SASEGT come from the germline V gene. The CDR3 loop spans 15 amino acids. V was pared by 4 bases and J by 2 bases, with 14 bases between.

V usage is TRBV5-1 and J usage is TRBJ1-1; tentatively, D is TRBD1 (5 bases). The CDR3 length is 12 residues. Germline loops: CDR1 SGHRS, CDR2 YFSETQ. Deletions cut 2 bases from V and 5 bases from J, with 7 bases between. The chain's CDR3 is CASSFQGTEAFF. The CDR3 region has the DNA TGCGCCAGCAGCTTTCAGGGAACTGAAGCTTTCTTT. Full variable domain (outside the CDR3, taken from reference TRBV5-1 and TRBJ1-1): KAGVTQTPRYLIKTRGQQVTLSCSPISGHRSVSWYQQTPGQGLQFLFEYFSETQRNKGNFPGRFSGRQFSNSRSEMNVSTLELGDSALYLCASSFQGTEAFFGQGTRLTVV.

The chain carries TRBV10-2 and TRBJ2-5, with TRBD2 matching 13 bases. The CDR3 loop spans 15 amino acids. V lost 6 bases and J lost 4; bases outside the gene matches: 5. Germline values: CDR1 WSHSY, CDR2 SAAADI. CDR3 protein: CASRLGTSGVETQYF. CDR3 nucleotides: TGCGCCAGCAGGTTGGGGACTAGCGGGGTAGAGACCCAGTACTTC.

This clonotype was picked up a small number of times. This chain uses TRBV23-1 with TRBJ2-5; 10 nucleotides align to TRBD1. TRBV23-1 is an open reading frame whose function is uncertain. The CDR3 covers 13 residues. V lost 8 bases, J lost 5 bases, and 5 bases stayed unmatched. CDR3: CASGDRGLETQYF. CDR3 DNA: TGCGCCAGCGGTGACAGGGGGCTTGAGACCCAGTACTTC.

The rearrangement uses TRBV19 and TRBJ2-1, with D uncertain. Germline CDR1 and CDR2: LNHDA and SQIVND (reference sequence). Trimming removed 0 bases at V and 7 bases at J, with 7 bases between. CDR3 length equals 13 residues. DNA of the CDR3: TGTGCCAGTAGTATAGACCCCAGGAATGAGCAGTTCTTC. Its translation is CASSIDPRNEQFF.

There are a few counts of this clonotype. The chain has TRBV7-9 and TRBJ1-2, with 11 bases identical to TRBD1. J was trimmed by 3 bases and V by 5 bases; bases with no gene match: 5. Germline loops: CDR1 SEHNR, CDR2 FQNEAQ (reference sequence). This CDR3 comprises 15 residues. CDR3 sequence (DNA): TGTGCCAGCAGCCCCGGACAGGGGGCAGACTATGGCTACACCTTC. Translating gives CASSPGQGADYGYTF.

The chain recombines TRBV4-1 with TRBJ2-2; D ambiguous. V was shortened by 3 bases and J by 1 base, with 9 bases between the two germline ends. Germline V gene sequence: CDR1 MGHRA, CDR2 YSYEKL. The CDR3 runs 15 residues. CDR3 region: CASSQPRRNTGELFF. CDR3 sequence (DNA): TGCGCCAGCAGCCAGCCAAGACGGAACACCGGGGAGCTGTTTTTT.

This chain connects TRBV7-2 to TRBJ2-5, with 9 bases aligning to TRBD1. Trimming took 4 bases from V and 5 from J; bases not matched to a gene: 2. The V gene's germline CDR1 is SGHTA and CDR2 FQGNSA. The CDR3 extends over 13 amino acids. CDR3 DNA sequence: TGTGCCAGCAGCTCCGGGACAGGGGAGACCCAGTACTTC. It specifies CASSSGTGETQYF.

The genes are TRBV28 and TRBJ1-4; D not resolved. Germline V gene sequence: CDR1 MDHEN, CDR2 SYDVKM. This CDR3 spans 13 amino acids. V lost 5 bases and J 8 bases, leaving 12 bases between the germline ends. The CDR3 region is CASSPRVGEKLFF. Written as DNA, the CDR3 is TGTGCCAGCAGTCCTCGGGTGGGGGAAAAACTGTTTTTT.

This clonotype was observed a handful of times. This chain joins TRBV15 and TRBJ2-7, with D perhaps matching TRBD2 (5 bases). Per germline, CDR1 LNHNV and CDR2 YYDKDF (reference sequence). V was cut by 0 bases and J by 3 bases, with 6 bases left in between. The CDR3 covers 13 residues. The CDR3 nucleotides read TGTGCCACCAGCAGAGATGCGGGCTACGAGCAGTACTTC. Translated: CATSRDAGYEQYF.

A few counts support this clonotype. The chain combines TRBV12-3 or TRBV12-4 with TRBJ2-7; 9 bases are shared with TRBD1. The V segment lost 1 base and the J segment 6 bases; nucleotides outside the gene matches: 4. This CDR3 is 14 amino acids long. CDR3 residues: CASSLGDRVREQYV. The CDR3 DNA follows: TGTGCCAGCAGTTTAGGGGACAGGGTCCGCGAGCAGTACGTC.

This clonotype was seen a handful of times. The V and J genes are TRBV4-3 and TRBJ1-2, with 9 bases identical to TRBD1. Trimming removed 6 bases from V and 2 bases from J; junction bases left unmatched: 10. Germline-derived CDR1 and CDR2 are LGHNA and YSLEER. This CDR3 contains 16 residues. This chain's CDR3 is CASRPSRDRVNYGYTF. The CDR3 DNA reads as TGCGCCAGCAGGCCTTCACGGGACAGGGTGAACTATGGCTACACCTTC.